Detailed here is one TCR beta chain. Its antigen is as yet unknown. A much larger clone lies a single base off, so this may be a read error. This entry is derived from a study of blood T cells in healthy people across ages. V was pared by 8 bases and J by 6 bases, with 11 bases between. There are 12 residues in the CDR3. From germline, CDR1 is ENHRY and CDR2 SYGVKD. The second PCR ran roughly 6 to 11 cycles with a sample-barcoded 5' primer and J-beta primers. TCRdb analysed the 5' RACE reads with MiXCR anew, one entry per CDR3 protein. The sample lists about 1,400,000 distinct CDR3 sequences, approximately 40% occurring once. Study observations and caveats: The long-lived group displayed more naive CD4+ cells, plus higher diversity, than the aged donors did.

The chain recombines TRBV10-3 with TRBJ2-4; no firm D call. Sequencing input: blood. The TCR originated in a woman aged 18-35 years in good health. The CDR3 here is CAIGRQGNIQYF. The CDR3 coding sequence is TGTGCCATCGGCAGACAAGGAAACATTCAGTACTTC.